The 26 T cell receptor beta chains listed next were all sequenced from one sample in a study of molecular identifiers for immune sequencing clone quantification (dated by TCRdb to 2017 to 2018). Libraries were built with PCR. The listed sequencing device is NextSeq 500. TCRdb reprocessed the public reads (quality trimming at Q25 with fastp, clone calling with MiXCR) and kept in-frame beta chains. Here each entry gathers all rows of one CDR3 protein and keeps the most common genes and DNA. The sample records approximately 320,000 distinct CDR3 sequences, 24% of which are singletons. The top ten clonotypes cover around 0.7% of the sample. Sequencing was done on a sample of naive CD8+ T cells from blood, with Jurkat cell RNA spiked in. The cell subset or site label here, explained by the study, means: FACS-sorted CD8+CD4-CCR7+CD45RA+ naive T cells. The receptors derive from a human donor in good health. Some libraries in this study had Jurkat cell RNA spiked in.

This clonotype was seen repeatedly, ten times or more. This sequence joins TRBV2 and TRBJ1-2, with D perhaps matching TRBD1 (6 bases). This CDR3 spans 14 amino acids. V lost 10 bases to trimming and J lost 6 bases, with 21 bases between them. Per germline, CDR1 SNHLY and CDR2 FYNNEI. The CDR3: CATTWDTQGDGYTF. The CDR3 nucleotides read TGTGCCACCACGTGGGACACGCAGGGCGATGGCTACACCTTC.

CDR3 region: CASSPPVRGPETQYF. The CDR3 DNA reads as TGTGCCAGCAGTCCCCCCGTCCGGGGACCGGAGACCCAGTACTTC. This rearrangement joins TRBV2 to TRBJ2-5; D may be TRBD1 or TRBD2 (5 bases each). V was pared by 5 bases and J by 5 bases, with 18 bases between. The CDR3 consists of 15 residues. Germline CDR1 reads SNHLY; CDR2 reads FYNNEI.

There are many counts of this clonotype. The chain recombines TRBV12-3 or TRBV12-4 with TRBJ1-1, with a tentative D call TRBD1 (6 bases). Trimming took off 3 bases at V and 1 base at J, with 9 bases between the two ends. CDR3 length: 14 amino acids. CDR3 region: CASSFGQQNTEAFF. The CDR3 nucleotides read TGTGCCAGCAGTTTCGGACAGCAGAACACTGAAGCTTTCTTT.

As for this clonotype: At one boundary the junction diverges from the germline segment, which might be a read error. The genes are TRBV7-9 and TRBJ2-7, with 12 bases matching TRBD2. CDR3 length: 17 residues. Germline lookup yields CDR1 SEHNR and CDR2 FQNEAQ (reference sequence). CDR3 residues: CASSTPLAGGPQDEQHF. DNA for the CDR3: TGTGCCAGCAGTACCCCTCTAGCGGGAGGGCCGCAGGACGAGCAGCACTTC.

Comment on this clonotype: One end of the junction does not line up with germline, which may come from a read error. The rearrangement links TRBV7-3 to TRBJ1-1, with 8 nucleotides matching TRBD1. The CDR3 runs 16 residues. Germline values: CDR1 SGHTA, CDR2 FQGTGA. The CDR3: CASSLKAGQGHTEAFF. CDR3 DNA: TGTGCCAGCAGCTTAAAGGCCGGACAGGGTCACACTGAAGCTTTCTTC.

Concerning this clonotype itself: This may be a read error: a much more frequent sequence differs by one nucleotide. The chain carries TRBV7-9 and TRBJ1-1, with a possible D match to TRBD1 (5 bases). Germline values: CDR1 SEHNR, CDR2 FQNEAQ (reference sequence). The CDR3 covers 13 residues. CDR3 nucleotide sequence: TGTGCCGGAGGGGCCGGGCTGAACCCTGAAGCTTTCTTT. Its protein is CAGGAGLNPEAFF.

V usage is TRBV23-1 and J usage is TRBJ2-5; D is perhaps TRBD1 (6 bases). TRBV23-1 is an ORF, with its function uncertain. Trimming removed 1 base from V and 4 bases from J, with 19 bases in between. This CDR3 is 17 amino acids long. CDR3 DNA: TGCGCCAGCAGTCAATTGTGGTCCCTTGGCAGGGGAGAGACCCAGTACTTC. Translated: CASSQLWSLGRGETQYF.

As for this clonotype: One junction end disagrees with the germline gene, perhaps due to a read error. The rearrangement links TRBV6-1 to TRBJ1-1; TRBD1 might be the D (5 bases). This CDR3 comprises 16 residues. From germline, CDR1 is MNHNS and CDR2 SASEGT. Here the CDR3 DNA reads TGTGCCAGCAGTGTTGACGGGGGTCGGGGTGGCACTGTAGCTTTCTTT. Protein product: CASSVDGGRGGTVAFF.

The V gene is TRBV20-1, the J gene TRBJ2-3, with D perhaps given as TRBD1 or TRBD2 (6 bases each). V was shortened by 0 bases and J by 3 bases, with 13 bases between the two germline ends. The CDR3 length is 15 residues. Germline V gene sequence: CDR1 DFQATT, CDR2 SNEGSKA (reference sequence). Here the CDR3 DNA reads TGCAGTGCTAGAGATTGGCAGGGGAGGACAGATACGCAGTATTTT. This translates into CSARDWQGRTDTQYF.

Notes on this clonotype: A much more abundant neighbour one base away suggests this may be a read error. The conserved phenylalanine or tryptophan normally closing the CDR3 is absent here, so this likely arose from a read error. The rearrangement links TRBV7-9 to TRBJ2-6; tentatively, D is TRBD1 or TRBD2 (6 bases each). The CDR3 contains 18 residues. V lost 1 base, J lost 3 bases, and 16 bases lay in between. CDR1 SEHNR and CDR2 FQNEAQ come from the germline V gene (reference sequence). The CDR3 loop is CASSLVPGAGLGANVLTS. The CDR3 bases are TGTGCCAGCAGCTTAGTTCCGGGGGCCGGACTTGGGGCCAACGTCCTGACTTCC.

This clonotype was seen repeatedly, ten times or more. V usage is TRBV4-1 and J usage is TRBJ2-1; D is possibly TRBD1 (6 bases). Germline V gives CDR1 MGHRA, CDR2 YSYEKL. This CDR3 spans 14 amino acids. V lost 7 bases to trimming and J lost 8 bases, with 18 bases between them. The DNA for the CDR3 is TGCGCCAGCAACACCTACCCACAGGGTTATGAGCAGTTCTTC. It encodes CASNTYPQGYEQFF.

This chain links TRBV2 with TRBJ2-1; 10 bases are a match to TRBD2. Trimming at V came to 4 bases and at J to 4 bases, leaving 1 base not matched to a gene. The CDR3 is 14 amino acids. Per germline, CDR1 SNHLY and CDR2 FYNNEI. The CDR3 is CASSGTSGYNEQFF. CDR3 coding DNA: TGTGCCAGCAGTGGGACTAGCGGTTACAATGAGCAGTTCTTC.

The table lists this clonotype with many counts. The chain has TRBV7-9 and TRBJ1-1; D gene ambiguous. There are 13 residues in the CDR3. Per the germline V gene, CDR1 is SEHNR and CDR2 is FQNEAQ (reference sequence). V gave up 4 bases and J gave up 2 bases, with 8 bases separating them. In nucleotides, the CDR3 is TGTGCCAGCAGCTCACCAACCAACACTGAAGCTTTCTTT. Amino acid sequence: CASSSPTNTEAFF. Supplemented by reference TRBV7-9 and TRBJ1-1, the full variable domain reads DTGVSQNPRHKITKRGQNVTFRCDPISEHNRLYWYRQTLGQGPEFLTYFQNEAQLEKSRLLSDRFSAERPKGSFSTLEIQRTEQGDSAMYLCASSSPTNTEAFFGQGTRLTVV.

As for this clonotype: Since a much larger clone is just one base distant, this may be a read error. The chain joins TRBV30 to TRBJ2-1, with D uncertain. The germline CDR1 and CDR2 sequences are GTSNPN and SVGIG (reference sequence). This CDR3 contains 13 residues. Trimming shortened V by 0 bases and J by 2 bases, and 5 bases separated the two germline ends. As DNA, the CDR3 is TGTGCCTGGAGTGTACACCCCTACAATGAGCAGTTCTTC. Its translation is CAWSVHPYNEQFF.

A word on this clonotype: A read error may produce the germline difference seen at one junction end. The rearrangement joins TRBV20-1 to TRBJ2-3; D gene unclear. CDR3 size: 15 residues. Per germline, CDR1 DFQATT and CDR2 SNEGSKA (reference sequence). This CDR3 is CSASEVGGITDTRYF. The CDR3 DNA reads as TGCAGTGCTTCCGAGGTTGGCGGAATCACAGATACGCGGTATTTT.

This clonotype was detected once. The missing conserved phenylalanine or tryptophan at the end of this CDR3 makes a read error likely. The chain carries TRBV13 and TRBJ2-7; a weak D match, TRBD1 (5 bases). This CDR3 has 14 residues. CDR1 PRHDT and CDR2 FYEKMQ come from the germline V gene (reference sequence). Between the trimmed V and J ends, which lost 5 bases and 5 bases, there was a span of 16 bases. The CDR3 loop is CASSQTWGADEQYS. CDR3 nucleotide sequence: TGTGCCAGCAGCCAGACTTGGGGCGCGGACGAGCAGTACTCC.

As to this clonotype: Relative to the germline gene, one junction end is altered; a read error may explain this. V usage is TRBV29-1 and J usage is TRBJ2-7; D remains unclear. Germline V lookup: CDR1 SQVTM, CDR2 ANQGSEA. The CDR3 has 13 residues. The CDR3, as DNA: TGCGGCGTTCATATCGGTCAACGGGACGAGCAGTACTTC. It specifies CGVHIGQRDEQYF.

V and J are TRBV9 and TRBJ2-3; unclear D gene. The CDR3 loop spans 16 amino acids. The germline CDR1 and CDR2 sequences are SGDLS and YYNGEE. V was cut by 0 bases and J by 0 bases, with 11 bases left in between. Here the CDR3 DNA reads TGTGCCAGCAGCGTAGAGGCGGCGTCTAGCACAGATACGCAGTATTTT. It specifies CASSVEAASSTDTQYF.

In its sample, this clonotype was seen many times. The V and J genes are TRBV5-5 and TRBJ2-7; D call uncertain. V gave up 0 bases and J gave up 7 bases, with 5 bases separating them. This CDR3 contains 11 residues. Looked up from germline, CDR1 is SGHKS and CDR2 is YYEKEE (reference sequence). CDR3 amino acids: CASSLGREQYF. The CDR3 DNA reads as TGTGCCAGCAGCTTGGGACGGGAGCAGTACTTC.

This clonotype has only a few counts. This rearrangement joins TRBV4-3 to TRBJ1-4, with D possibly being TRBD1 (5 bases). From germline, CDR1 is LGHNA and CDR2 YSLEER. V was trimmed by 6 bases and J by 0 bases, leaving 14 bases between them. The CDR3 spans 16 residues. Here the CDR3 reads CASRAGGSATNEKLFF. CDR3 sequence (DNA): TGCGCCAGCAGAGCTGGGGGGAGTGCAACTAATGAAAAACTGTTTTTT.

This chain links TRBV18 with TRBJ2-3; 7 bases are a match to TRBD1. V shed 5 bases, J shed 1 base, and the junction held 9 bases outside the gene matches. This CDR3 comprises 16 residues. Germline loops: CDR1 KGHSH, CDR2 LQKENI. In DNA form, the CDR3 reads TGTGCCAGCTCATCCGGGCCCCAGGGGGGCACAGATACGCAGTATTTT. Residues: CASSSGPQGGTDTQYF.

This clonotype was observed a few times. J is TRBJ2-3 and V is TRBV19, with no clear D. Germline CDR1 LNHDA, CDR2 SQIVND (reference sequence). With 7 bases removed from V and 1 base from J, the gap between germline ends came to 15 bases. The CDR3 has 15 amino acids. CDR3 protein: CASNSPQVGTDTQYF. The CDR3 nucleotides read TGTGCCAGTAACTCCCCCCAGGTGGGCACAGATACGCAGTATTTT.

This clonotype was seen more than once but under ten times. The V call is TRBV7-9, the J call TRBJ2-7; the D gene could be TRBD1 or TRBD2 (5 bases each). Germline V gives CDR1 SEHNR, CDR2 FQNEAQ (reference sequence). There are 16 residues in the CDR3. The V and J ends lost 6 bases and 0 bases respectively, with 18 bases between them. The CDR3 reads CASSSTNLGASYEQYF. As DNA, the CDR3 is TGTGCCAGCAGTTCTACAAACCTCGGGGCCTCCTACGAGCAGTACTTC.

To note about this clonotype: It may be a read error: a sequence one base away is much more abundant. The CDR3 carries no conserved terminal phenylalanine or tryptophan, so it likely arises from a read error. The chain uses TRBV2 and TRBJ1-1, with TRBD1 as a possible D gene (6 bases). The CDR3 has 12 residues. CDR1 and CDR2 (germline): SNHLY, FYNNEI. The V end lost 9 bases, the J end lost 8 bases, and 16 bases lay between the germline ends. CDR3 loop: CASLYRATEAFI. DNA for the CDR3: TGTGCCAGTCTCTACAGGGCGACCGAAGCTTTCATT.

Remarks on this clonotype: This may arise from a read error, as a much more abundant clone is one base away. The chain employs TRBV13 and TRBJ2-2; 9 nucleotides line up with TRBD1. CDR3 length: 15 residues. CDR1 and CDR2 from the germline V gene are PRHDT and FYEKMQ (reference sequence). The CDR3 DNA reads as TGTGTCAGCAGCTACGGACAGGGGTTGACCGGGGAGCTGTTTTTT. It specifies CVSSYGQGLTGELFF.

The rearrangement uses TRBV27 and TRBJ2-7; 7 positions match TRBD1. Germline V lookup: CDR1 MNHEY, CDR2 SMNVEV (reference sequence). V lost 5 bases to trimming and J lost 2 bases; unmatched junction nucleotides: 3. The CDR3 runs 13 residues. The CDR3 is CASSVDRTYEQYF. As DNA, the CDR3 is TGTGCCAGCAGTGTGGACAGGACCTACGAGCAGTACTTC.